The 8 T cell receptor beta chains given below trace back to one sample, sequenced in a study of T cells after yellow fever vaccination. TCRdb analysed the 5' RACE reads with MiXCR anew, one entry per CDR3 protein. The sample has 200,000 to 300,000 distinct CDR3 sequences, about an eighth seen once. The specimen comprised CD4+ T cells sorted from PBMCs, sampled 45 days after the yellow fever booster vaccination. Receptors originate from a man aged 25 to 40 who received the YFV17D yellow fever vaccine.

The chain combines TRBV5-6 with TRBJ1-5, with TRBD1 identical over 7 bases. Germline V gene lookup returns CDR1 SGHDT and CDR2 YYEEEE. The CDR3 runs to 16 residues. The ends lost 5 bases at V and 6 bases at J; junction bases unmatched: 14. The CDR3 DNA is TGTGCCAGCAGTTGGGGGGCAGGGGGTGTGGGTCAGCCCCAGCATTTT. Amino acid sequence: CASSWGAGGVGQPQHF. Together with reference TRBV5-6 and TRBJ1-5, the CDR3 gives the full variable domain: DAGVTQSPTHLIKTRGQQVTLRCSPKSGHDTVSWYQQALGQGPQFIFQYYEEEERQRGNFPDRFSGHQFPNYSSELNVNALLLGDSALYLCASSWGAGGVGQPQHFGDGTRLSIL.

This clonotype was seen only a few times. The chain couples TRBV3-1 to TRBJ2-1; D gene unclear. Germline V gene lookup returns CDR1 LGHDT and CDR2 YNNKEL (reference sequence). This CDR3 has 15 residues. V was clipped by 1 base and J by 6 bases, with 13 bases between them. CDR3 in DNA: TGTGCCAGCAGCCAAGCTCCTTCACTCGGCAATGAGCAGTTCTTC. It encodes CASSQAPSLGNEQFF.

This clonotype was detected a few times. The chain uses TRBV10-3 and TRBJ2-5, with 7 bases aligning to TRBD1. This CDR3 is built from 14 residues. CDR1 and CDR2 from the germline V gene are ENHRY and SYGVKD. Trimming cost V 4 bases and J 5 bases; bases outside gene matches: 7. Here the CDR3 reads CAISVVGGEETQYF. In nucleotides, the CDR3 is TGTGCCATCAGTGTGGTAGGGGGCGAGGAGACCCAGTACTTC.

The chain links TRBV5-1 to TRBJ2-1; TRBD2 might be the D (6 bases). The V and J ends lost 0 bases and 9 bases respectively, with 13 bases between them. The CDR3 totals 14 residues. Germline V gene data show CDR1 as SGHRS and CDR2 as YFSETQ. The CDR3 DNA is TGCGCCAGCAGCTTGGAGGGTAGAGCGGGTGAGCAGTTCTTC. It codes for CASSLEGRAGEQFF.

The CDR3 region has the DNA TGTGCCAGCAGCTCGATAGCGGGAGTGGCGCAGTATTTT. This translates into CASSSIAGVAQYF. J is TRBJ2-3 and V is TRBV7-2; 9 bases fit TRBD2. The V and J ends lost 4 bases and 10 bases, in that order; junction bases with no gene match: 6. The CDR3 is 13 residues long. CDR1 SGHTA and CDR2 FQGNSA come from the germline V gene.

The count of this clonotype is one. The gene calls are TRBV18 and TRBJ2-5; D gene uncertain. V was trimmed by 2 bases and J by 7 bases, leaving 11 bases between them. Germline V gene lookup returns CDR1 KGHSH and CDR2 LQKENI. This CDR3 has 13 amino acids. CDR3 DNA sequence: TGTGCCAGCTCACCAGCAGAGACCGGGACCCAGTACTTC. Its protein product is CASSPAETGTQYF.

The chain couples TRBV6-2 or TRBV6-3 to TRBJ2-1; 8 positions match TRBD2. The CDR3 consists of 15 residues. Trimming cost V 5 bases and J 6 bases; bases outside gene matches: 9. Germline CDR1 is MNHEY and CDR2 is SVGEGT. Here the CDR3 reads CASSPLRTSRNEQFF. In DNA form, the CDR3 reads TGTGCCAGCAGTCCCTTGAGGACTAGCCGCAATGAGCAGTTCTTC.

This chain links TRBV7-8 with TRBJ2-1; D unresolved. CDR1 and CDR2 from the germline V gene are SGHVS and FQNEAQ. The V and J ends lost 4 bases and 15 bases respectively, with 19 bases between them. There are 13 residues in the CDR3. CDR3 residues: CASSSQSLGQPFF. The CDR3 DNA follows: TGTGCCAGCAGCTCCCAAAGTTTGGGTCAGCCGTTCTTC.